These 20 T cell receptor beta chains came from one sample sequenced in a study of T-cell reconstitution after alpha-beta-depleted transplantation in children listed by TCRdb under 2016. Library prep was done by PCR. Sequencing used an Illumina HiSeq 2500. Molecular barcoding was employed in the preparation of TCR libraries, with unique molecular identifiers being used to normalize TCRbeta repertoire quantification. TCRdb passed the public sequencing reads through fastp at Q25 and MiXCR, retaining productive beta sequences. Merged by CDR3 protein, the rows form single entries marked with the most common genes and DNA. For this sample the table gives about 610,000 distinct CDR3 sequences, of which roughly a tenth were detected only once. The ten largest clonotypes hold less than 5% of the sample. The specimen was PBMCs from the stem cell graft donor, collected from the stem cell graft. The receptor set was obtained from a human donor who donated a stem cell graft to a child with acute myeloid leukemia.

This clonotype was counted at least ten times. Here the CDR3 DNA reads TGTGCCAGCAGTTTATTGACTGAAGCTTTCTTT. Its protein product is CASSLLTEAFF. The genes are TRBV7-2 and TRBJ1-1; D remains unclear. The V gene lost 6 bases and the J gene lost 5 bases, with 7 bases spanning the gap. The CDR3 has 11 amino acids. Germline CDR1 SGHTA, CDR2 FQGNSA.

For this clonotype: Mismatch with germline at one junction end may stem from a read error. The V and J genes are TRBV18 and TRBJ2-7; D gene ambiguous. The germline V gene has CDR1 KGHSH and CDR2 LQKENI. The CDR3 sequence is 12 residues long. CDR3 nucleotides: TGTGCCAGCTCACCGGCTGGAAAAGGGAAGTTTTTC. This encodes CASSPAGKGKFF. Complete variable domain (other parts from reference TRBV18 and TRBJ2-7): NAGVMQNPRHLVRRRGQEARLRCSPMKGHSHVYWYRQLPEEGLKFMVYLQKENIIDESGMPKERFSAEFPKEGPSILRIQQVVRGDSAAYFCASSPAGKGKFFGPGTRLTVT.

In this sample, this clonotype turned up a few times. The CDR3 protein is CASTFALAGVDYEQYF. CDR3 nucleotide sequence: TGTGCCAGCACTTTTGCACTAGCGGGAGTCGATTACGAGCAGTACTTC. This chain connects TRBV28 to TRBJ2-7, with 11 bases lining up with TRBD2. Germline lookup yields CDR1 MDHEN and CDR2 SYDVKM. This CDR3 is 16 amino acids long. The V gene end was trimmed by 7 bases and the J gene end by 4 bases; junction bases not matched to a gene: 12.

This clonotype was picked up many times. This chain joins TRBV3-1 and TRBJ2-3; maybe TRBD2 (6 bases). V dropped 4 bases and J dropped 0 bases, with 14 bases sitting between them. There are 16 residues in the CDR3. CDR1 LGHDT and CDR2 YNNKEL come from the germline V gene (reference sequence). The CDR3 here is CASSLAGGASTDTQYF. The CDR3, as DNA: TGTGCCAGCAGCCTCGCCGGCGGGGCTAGCACAGATACGCAGTATTTT.

This clonotype was recorded at least ten times. The V call is TRBV7-2, the J call TRBJ2-1; 10 positions match TRBD2. This CDR3 has 19 amino acids. The germline V gene encodes CDR1 SGHTA and CDR2 FQGNSA. V trimming: 2 bases; J trimming: 0 bases; junction bases outside the gene matches: 10. CDR3 coding DNA: TGTGCCAGCAGCTTAACCCGACTAGCGGGTTTCCCCTCCTACAATGAGCAGTTCTTC. Its translation is CASSLTRLAGFPSYNEQFF.

This clonotype was picked up a small number of times. V is TRBV5-1 and J is TRBJ1-2, with D uncertain. V lost 0 bases and J lost 4, with 4 bases in between. CDR1 is SGHRS and CDR2 is YFSETQ in the germline V gene. The CDR3 contains 12 residues. CDR3 in DNA: TGCGCCAGCAGCTTGGCAGCCTATGGCTACACCTTC. This encodes CASSLAAYGYTF. The full variable domain, with the rest looked up from reference TRBV5-1 and TRBJ1-2, is KAGVTQTPRYLIKTRGQQVTLSCSPISGHRSVSWYQQTPGQGLQFLFEYFSETQRNKGNFPGRFSGRQFSNSRSEMNVSTLELGDSALYLCASSLAAYGYTFGSGTRLTVV.

This clonotype was detected only a few times. The chain couples TRBV7-9 to TRBJ1-5; D is possibly TRBD1 (5 bases). The CDR3 consists of 14 residues. Trimming took off 1 base at V and 3 bases at J, with 7 bases between the two ends. The germline CDR1 and CDR2 sequences are SEHNR and FQNEAQ (reference sequence). Here the CDR3 DNA reads TGTGCCAGCAGCTTAGGACAGTTCAATCAGCCCCAGCATTTT. It translates to CASSLGQFNQPQHF.

There are a few counts of this clonotype. The gene calls are TRBV18 and TRBJ1-3, with 8 bases aligning to TRBD1. In germline, CDR1 is KGHSH, CDR2 LQKENI. V shed 3 bases and J 0 bases; nucleotides not matched to a gene: 4. There are 16 residues in the CDR3. The CDR3 loop is CASSPGQGPSGNTIYF. The DNA for the CDR3 is TGTGCCAGCTCACCCGGACAGGGTCCCTCTGGAAACACCATATATTTT.

In the case of this clonotype: At one boundary the junction diverges from the germline segment, which might be a read error. This sequence joins TRBV27 and TRBJ2-1, with 8 bases that match TRBD1. Germline-derived CDR1 and CDR2 are MNHEY and SMNVEV (reference sequence). The length of the CDR3 is 12 residues. The CDR3 nucleotides read TGTGCCAGCAGTTTTCGCAGGGGGCGATTGGAATTC. This gives the protein CASSFRRGRLEF.

This clonotype was found many times. The chain is built from TRBV20-1 and TRBJ2-2; D call uncertain. CDR1 is DFQATT, CDR2 SNEGSKA, per germline (reference sequence). The CDR3 sequence is 13 residues long. Trimming removed 1 base from V and 3 bases from J, with 6 bases in between. CDR3 sequence (DNA): TGCAGTGCTAGAGTTCCGGACACCGGGGAGCTGTTTTTT. Its translation: CSARVPDTGELFF.

This clonotype was recorded a few times. V and J are TRBV12-3 or TRBV12-4 and TRBJ2-6; the D gene is possibly TRBD2 (5 bases). V gave up 3 bases and J gave up 4 bases, with 19 bases separating them. The CDR3 runs to 18 residues. CDR3 loop: CASSFFVSRGTGANVLTF. The CDR3 DNA sequence: TGTGCCAGCAGTTTCTTTGTGTCCCGGGGAACCGGGGCCAACGTCCTGACTTTC.

The chain has TRBV4-2 and TRBJ2-6, with 9 bases that match TRBD2. V lost 2 bases, J lost 0 bases, and 5 bases stayed unmatched. CDR3 length equals 18 residues. The germline gives CDR1 LGHNA, CDR2 YNFKEQ. The DNA of the CDR3 is TGTGCCAGCAGCCAAATTAGCGGGAGTGTCTCTGGGGCCAACGTCCTGACTTTC. Residues: CASSQISGSVSGANVLTF.

This clonotype appeared many times. The DNA of the CDR3 is TGCAGCGTTCGGGAGGGAAGCACAGATACGCAGTATTTT. The encoded protein is CSVREGSTDTQYF. This chain connects TRBV29-1 to TRBJ2-3, with TRBD2 identical over 8 bases. V shed 5 bases and J 0 bases; nucleotides not matched to a gene: 1. The CDR3 loop spans 13 amino acids. Germline CDR1 and CDR2: SQVTM and ANQGSEA.

This clonotype was counted only a few times. This sequence joins TRBV11-2 and TRBJ2-3, with 8 bases lining up with TRBD2. The CDR3 consists of 16 residues. Germline values: CDR1 SGHAT, CDR2 FQNNGV. With 4 bases clipped from V and 3 bases from J, the junction kept 9 bases outside the gene matches. As DNA, the CDR3 is TGTGCCAGCAGCTCCTACAGCGGGAGTAGAACAGATACGCAGTATTTT. This gives the protein CASSSYSGSRTDTQYF.

Regarding this clonotype: This is likely a read error, given that the CDR3 carries no conserved phenylalanine or tryptophan at its end. V gene TRBV6-5 combines with J gene TRBJ2-2, with 7 bases identical to TRBD2. V lost 0 bases, J lost 7 bases, and 2 bases stayed unmatched. Per germline, CDR1 MNHEY and CDR2 SVGAGI. The CDR3 contains 14 residues. The CDR3 loop reads CASSYSRTSGELFI. The CDR3, as DNA: TGTGCCAGCAGTTACTCAAGGACTAGCGGGGAGCTGTTTATT.

The chain is built from TRBV21-1 and TRBJ1-1. TRBV21-1 counts as a pseudogene. CDR3 length: 13 amino acids. CDR3 coding DNA: TGTGCCAGCCACCAGACCTCGCGGACTGAAGCTTTCTTT. It codes for CASHQTSRTEAFF.

The chain has TRBV29-1 and TRBJ1-2; TRBD1 agrees at 8 bases. The V gene's germline CDR1 is SQVTM and CDR2 ANQGSEA. The CDR3 contains 13 residues. Losses at the gene ends were 5 bases for V and 7 bases for J; bases not matched to a gene: 9. The CDR3 here is CSVSPQTGVGYTF. Written as DNA, the CDR3 is TGCAGCGTTAGCCCCCAGACAGGGGTTGGCTACACCTTC. Full variable domain (rest looked up from reference TRBV29-1 and TRBJ1-2): SAVISQKPSRDICQRGTSLTIQCQVDSQVTMMFWYRQQPGQSLTLIATANQGSEATYESGFVIDKFPISRPNLTFSTLTVSNMSPEDSSIYLCSVSPQTGVGYTFGSGTRLTVV.

This clonotype was picked up many times. This chain uses TRBV7-9 with TRBJ2-7, with D possibly matching TRBD2 (5 bases). The germline gives CDR1 SEHNR, CDR2 FQNEAQ (reference sequence). This CDR3 comprises 17 residues. Deletions cut 3 bases from V and 0 bases from J, with 18 bases between. The CDR3 region is CASSLGPKLDLSYEQYF. The CDR3 DNA follows: TGTGCCAGCAGCTTGGGTCCGAAACTAGACCTCTCCTACGAGCAGTACTTC.

CDR3 in DNA: TGTGCCAGAACCCTACAGGGGAGACCTGAAAAACTGTTTTTT. Translated: CARTLQGRPEKLFF. The chain uses TRBV14 and TRBJ1-4; 7 bases are a match to TRBD1. J was trimmed by 7 bases and V by 9 bases; bases with no gene match: 11. The CDR3 consists of 14 residues. Germline CDR1 reads SGHDN; CDR2 reads FVKESK.

This clonotype was seen more than once but under ten times. The chain couples TRBV18 to TRBJ1-1; D gene ambiguous. This CDR3 is built from 13 residues. Between the trimmed V and J ends, which lost 2 bases and 4 bases, there was a span of 8 bases. In germline, CDR1 is KGHSH, CDR2 LQKENI. CDR3 sequence: CASSPGYFTEAFF. The CDR3 region has the DNA TGTGCCAGCTCACCAGGGTACTTCACTGAAGCTTTCTTT. The full variable domain, with the rest looked up from reference TRBV18 and TRBJ1-1, is NAGVMQNPRHLVRRRGQEARLRCSPMKGHSHVYWYRQLPEEGLKFMVYLQKENIIDESGMPKERFSAEFPKEGPSILRIQQVVRGDSAAYFCASSPGYFTEAFFGQGTRLTVV.